This T cell receptor beta chain was sequenced in a study of T cells in Graves' hyperthyroidism and ophthalmopathy. In this sample, this clonotype turned up many times. Together with thyroid ultrasound, orbital computed tomography, serum thyroxine and TRAb, clinical symptoms were used for diagnoses. The blood sample predates any ophthalmopathy symptoms, coming from first hyperthyroidism diagnosis. 10 ml fresh peripheral blood yielded the PBMCs. There were TCR beta CDR3 regions amplified from RNA transcripts. The HTBI primer set served for first-round RT-PCR of the TCR CDR3. TCRdb re-analysed the multiplex PCR reads in MiXCR, keeping a single row per CDR3 protein. Of over 200,000 distinct CDR3 sequences listed, less than 15% are singletons. CDR1 is MDHEN and CDR2 is SYDVKM in the germline V gene. Unmatched junction bases numbered 9, after V lost 4 bases and J lost 4 bases. The length of the CDR3 is 15 residues.

The sequenced material came from blood. The chain uses TRBV28 and TRBJ2-7, with TRBD2 matching 8 bases. The sequence was obtained from a middle-aged woman with Graves' hyperthyroidism that later progressed to Graves' ophthalmopathy. This CDR3 reads CASSSSIGGGYEQYF. The CDR3, as DNA: TGTGCCAGCAGTTCAAGTATCGGGGGGGGTTACGAGCAGTACTTC.